The rows below give T cell receptor beta chains drawn from one sample of a study of vaccination effects on CD4 cells after COVID-19. Assay: immunoSEQ multiplex PCR; the TCRdb copy retains only in-frame clones and omits some. The repertoire holds around 30,000 clones, with about 60% as singletons. The antigens of these receptors remain unknown. Sequenced material: CD4+ T cells from PBMCs cultured without peptide, taken before COVID-19 vaccination. These receptor sequences come from a human donor who received a COVID-19 vaccine. CDR3s leave out the opening cysteine and the closing phenylalanine or tryptophan.

v_call	j_call	cdr3_aa
TRBV14	TRBJ1-1	ASSQTGVGTEAF
TRBV6-5	TRBJ1-5	ASHRDNQPQH
TRBV29-1	TRBJ1-2	SDGDRGSDGYT
TRBV5-1	TRBJ1-1	ASSFNTVSNTEAF
TRBV6-5	TRBJ2-7	ASSPTGVYEQY
TRBV19	TRBJ2-4	ASSTKPGTGTRIQY
TRBV2	TRBJ1-1	ASAPGVTEAF
TRBV2	TRBJ2-1	ASSSNKGLGFGSYNEQF
TRBV19	TRBJ2-7	ASRSSGGALNEQY
TRBV4-1	TRBJ1-5	ASSRIAGQSNQPQH
TRBV3-1/TRBV3-2	TRBJ2-5	ASSQGGVETQY
TRBV7-2	TRBJ1-4	ASSPGRLSMEKLF
TRBV4-1	TRBJ1-6	ASSQPRDKVSPLH
TRBV6-2/TRBV6-3	TRBJ1-1	ASSTRFGTEAF
TRBV7-6	TRBJ1-3	ASSSWKEGRGNTIY
TRBV5-5	TRBJ1-1	ASRKGQGIMNTEAF
TRBV18	TRBJ1-5	ASSPPYSNQPQH
TRBV6-5	TRBJ1-1	ASSYGTMRNTEAF
TRBV16	TRBJ1-2	ASILVGGADGYT
TRBV5-1	TRBJ2-2	ASRTGNTGELF
TRBV5-4	TRBJ2-3	ASSLQDTQY
TRBV30	TRBJ2-5	AWSVWEKTQY
TRBV24-1	TRBJ2-5	ATGTGVLETQY
TRBV5-3	TRBJ1-1	ARSLVSPNTEAF
TRBV4-1	TRBJ2-3	ASSQVGGGGTDTQY
TRBV5-1	TRBJ2-2	ASSKGTSGAGELF
TRBV9	TRBJ1-2	ASTPGTETYGYT
TRBV5-1	TRBJ1-2	ASSLGGTNYGYT
TRBV3-1/TRBV3-2	TRBJ2-6	ASSQDSSGANVLT
TRBV6-5	TRBJ2-3	ASSYSGVSTDTQY
TRBV11-3	TRBJ2-1	ASSSTRGRVDEQF
TRBV14	TRBJ2-1	ASSRQGVISEQF
TRBV10-3	TRBJ1-1	AISMTSGTANTEAF
TRBV24-1	TRBJ1-2	ATSLGDRVSGYT
TRBV27	TRBJ2-1	ASSFPLAAYNEQF
TRBV27	TRBJ1-5	ASSLSTGGNQPQH
TRBV5-6	TRBJ1-2	ASSLVGQNYGYT
TRBV9	TRBJ1-5	ASSVGTVNQPQH
TRBV19	TRBJ1-5	ASSPVGEVQPQH